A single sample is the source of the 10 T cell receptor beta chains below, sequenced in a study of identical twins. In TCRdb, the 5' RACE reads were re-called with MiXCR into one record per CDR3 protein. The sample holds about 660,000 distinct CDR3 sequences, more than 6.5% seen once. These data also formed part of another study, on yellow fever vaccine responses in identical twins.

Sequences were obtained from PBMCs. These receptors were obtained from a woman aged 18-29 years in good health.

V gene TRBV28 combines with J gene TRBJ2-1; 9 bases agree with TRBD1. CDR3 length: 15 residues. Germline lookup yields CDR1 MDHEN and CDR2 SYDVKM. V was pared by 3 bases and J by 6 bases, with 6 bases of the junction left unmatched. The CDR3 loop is CASSFPQGAVNEQFF. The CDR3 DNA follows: TGTGCCAGCAGTTTTCCACAGGGGGCAGTCAATGAGCAGTTCTTC.

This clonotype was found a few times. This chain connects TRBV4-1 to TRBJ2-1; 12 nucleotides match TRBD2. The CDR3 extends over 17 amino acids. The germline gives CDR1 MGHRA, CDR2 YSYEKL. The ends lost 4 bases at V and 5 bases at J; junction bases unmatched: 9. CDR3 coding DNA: TGCGCCAGCAGCCGCTACCAACTAGCGGGAGGAGACAATGAGCAGTTCTTC. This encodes CASSRYQLAGGDNEQFF.

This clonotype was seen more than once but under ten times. The CDR3 coding sequence is TGTGCCAGCAGTAATGGGGGGAACACTGAAGCTTTCTTT. It is translated as CASSNGGNTEAFF. J is TRBJ1-1 and V is TRBV6-6; possibly TRBD1 for D (5 bases). Germline V gene sequence: CDR1 MNHNY, CDR2 SVGAGI (reference sequence). CDR3 size: 13 residues. The ends were cut back, 5 bases at V and 1 base at J, with 8 bases in the middle.

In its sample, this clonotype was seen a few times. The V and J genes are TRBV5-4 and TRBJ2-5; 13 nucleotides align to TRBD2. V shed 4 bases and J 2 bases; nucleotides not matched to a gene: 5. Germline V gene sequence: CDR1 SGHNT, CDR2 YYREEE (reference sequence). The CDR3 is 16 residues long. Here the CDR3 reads CASSPTSGRTQETQYF. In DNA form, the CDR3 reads TGTGCCAGCAGCCCGACTAGCGGGAGGACGCAAGAGACCCAGTACTTC.

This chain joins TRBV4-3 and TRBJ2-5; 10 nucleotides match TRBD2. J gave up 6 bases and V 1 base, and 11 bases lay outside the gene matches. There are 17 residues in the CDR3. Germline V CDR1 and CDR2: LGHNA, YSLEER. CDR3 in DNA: TGCGCCAGCAGCCAAGGCACTAGCGGGACTAGAATGCAGACCCAGTACTTC. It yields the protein CASSQGTSGTRMQTQYF.

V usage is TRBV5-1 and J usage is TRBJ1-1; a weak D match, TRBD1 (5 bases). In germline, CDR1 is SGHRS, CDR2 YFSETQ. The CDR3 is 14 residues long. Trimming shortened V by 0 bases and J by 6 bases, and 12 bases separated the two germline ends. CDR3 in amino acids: CASSLGRVRSEAFF. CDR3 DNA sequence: TGCGCCAGCAGCTTGGGCAGGGTAAGGTCTGAAGCTTTCTTT. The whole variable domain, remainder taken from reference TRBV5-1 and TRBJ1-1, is KAGVTQTPRYLIKTRGQQVTLSCSPISGHRSVSWYQQTPGQGLQFLFEYFSETQRNKGNFPGRFSGRQFSNSRSEMNVSTLELGDSALYLCASSLGRVRSEAFFGQGTRLTVV.

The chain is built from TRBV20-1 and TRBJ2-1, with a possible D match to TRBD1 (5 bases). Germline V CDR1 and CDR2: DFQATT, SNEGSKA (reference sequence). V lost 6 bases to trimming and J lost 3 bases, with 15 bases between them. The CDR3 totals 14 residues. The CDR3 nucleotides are TGCAGTGCCAGCGACAGTTCGGACTACAATGAGCAGTTCTTC. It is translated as CSASDSSDYNEQFF.

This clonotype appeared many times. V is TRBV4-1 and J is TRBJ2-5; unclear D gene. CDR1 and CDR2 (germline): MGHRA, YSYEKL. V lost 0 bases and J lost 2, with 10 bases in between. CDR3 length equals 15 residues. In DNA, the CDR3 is TGCGCCAGCAGCCAAGAGGTCGGGCATCAAGAGACCCAGTACTTC. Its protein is CASSQEVGHQETQYF.

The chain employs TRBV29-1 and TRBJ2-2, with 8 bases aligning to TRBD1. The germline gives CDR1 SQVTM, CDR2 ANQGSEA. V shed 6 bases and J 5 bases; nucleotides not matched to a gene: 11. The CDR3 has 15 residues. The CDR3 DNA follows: TGCAGCGTCATGAAGGACAGGGACGGGACCGGGGAGCTGTTTTTT. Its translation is CSVMKDRDGTGELFF.

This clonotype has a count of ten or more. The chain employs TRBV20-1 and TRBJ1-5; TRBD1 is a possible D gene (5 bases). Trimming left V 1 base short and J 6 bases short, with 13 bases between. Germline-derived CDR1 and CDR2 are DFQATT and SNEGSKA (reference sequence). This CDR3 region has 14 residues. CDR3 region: CSARGFRGGQPQHF. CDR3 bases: TGCAGTGCTAGAGGGTTCCGGGGGGGTCAGCCCCAGCATTTT.